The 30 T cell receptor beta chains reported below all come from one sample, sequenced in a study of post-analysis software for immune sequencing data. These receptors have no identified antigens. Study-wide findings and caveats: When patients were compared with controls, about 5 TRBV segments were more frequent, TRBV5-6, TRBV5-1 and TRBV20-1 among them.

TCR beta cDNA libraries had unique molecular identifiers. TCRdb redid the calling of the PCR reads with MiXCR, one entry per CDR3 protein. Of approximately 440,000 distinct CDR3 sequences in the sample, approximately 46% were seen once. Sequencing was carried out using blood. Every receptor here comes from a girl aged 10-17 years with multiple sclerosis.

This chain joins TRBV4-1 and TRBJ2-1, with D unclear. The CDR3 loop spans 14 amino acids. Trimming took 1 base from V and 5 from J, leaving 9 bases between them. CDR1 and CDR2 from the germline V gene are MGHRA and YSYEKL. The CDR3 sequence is CASSQVPRNNEQFF. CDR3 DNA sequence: TGCGCCAGCAGCCAAGTCCCAAGAAACAATGAGCAGTTCTTC.

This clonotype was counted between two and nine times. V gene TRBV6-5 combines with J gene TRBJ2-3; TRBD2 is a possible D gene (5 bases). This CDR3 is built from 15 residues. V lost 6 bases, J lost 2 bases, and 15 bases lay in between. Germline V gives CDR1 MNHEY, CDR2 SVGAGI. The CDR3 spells CASSRYKRTTDTQYF. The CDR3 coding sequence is TGTGCCAGCAGCCGTTATAAGCGGACCACAGATACGCAGTATTTT.

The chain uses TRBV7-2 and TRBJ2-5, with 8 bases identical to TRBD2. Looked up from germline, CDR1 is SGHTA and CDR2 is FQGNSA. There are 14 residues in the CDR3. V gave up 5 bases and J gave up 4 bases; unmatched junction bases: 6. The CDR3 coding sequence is TGTGCCAGCAGCCAGGGACTAGTGACAGAGACCCAGTACTTC. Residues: CASSQGLVTETQYF.

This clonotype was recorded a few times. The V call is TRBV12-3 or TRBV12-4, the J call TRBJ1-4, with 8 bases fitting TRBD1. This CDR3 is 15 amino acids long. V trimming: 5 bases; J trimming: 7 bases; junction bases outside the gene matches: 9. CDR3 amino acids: CASSPNQGALEKLFF. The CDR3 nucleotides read TGTGCCAGCAGTCCTAATCAGGGGGCGCTTGAAAAACTGTTTTTT.

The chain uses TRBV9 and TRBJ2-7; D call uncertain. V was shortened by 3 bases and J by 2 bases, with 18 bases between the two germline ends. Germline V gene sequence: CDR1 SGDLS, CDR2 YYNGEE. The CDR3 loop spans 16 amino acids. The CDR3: CASSGDNKELTYEQYF. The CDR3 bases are TGTGCCAGCAGCGGAGATAACAAGGAGCTAACCTACGAGCAGTACTTC. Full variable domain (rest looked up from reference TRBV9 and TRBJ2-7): DSGVTQTPKHLITATGQRVTLRCSPRSGDLSVYWYQQSLDQGLQFLIQYYNGEERAKGNILERFSAQQFPDLHSELNLSSLELGDSALYFCASSGDNKELTYEQYFGPGTRLTVT.

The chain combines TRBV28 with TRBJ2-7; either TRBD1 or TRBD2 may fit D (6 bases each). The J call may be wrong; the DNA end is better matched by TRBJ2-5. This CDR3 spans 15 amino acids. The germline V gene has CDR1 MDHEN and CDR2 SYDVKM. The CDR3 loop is CASSDSRVGGETQYF. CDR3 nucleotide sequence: TGTGCCAGCAGTGACAGCAGGGTAGGGGGGGAGACCCAGTACTTC.

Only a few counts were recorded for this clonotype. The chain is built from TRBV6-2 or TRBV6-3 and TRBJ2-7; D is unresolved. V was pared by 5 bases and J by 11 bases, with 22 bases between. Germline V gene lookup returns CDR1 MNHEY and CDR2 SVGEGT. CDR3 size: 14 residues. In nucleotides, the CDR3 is TGTGCCAGCAGTCCGCTTGGGCGCCCGCGTGCGGAGTACTTC. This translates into CASSPLGRPRAEYF.

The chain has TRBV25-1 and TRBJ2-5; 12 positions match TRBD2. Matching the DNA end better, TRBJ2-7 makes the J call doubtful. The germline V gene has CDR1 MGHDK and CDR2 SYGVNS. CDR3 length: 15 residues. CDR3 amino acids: CASSEWTSGKDEQYF. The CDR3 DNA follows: TGTGCCAGCAGTGAATGGACTAGCGGGAAGGACGAGCAGTACTTC.

The CDR3 sequence is CSVPTGVYEQYF. DNA of the CDR3: TGCAGTGTCCCGACTGGGGTCTACGAGCAGTACTTC. V is TRBV20-1 and J is TRBJ2-7; no clear D. V was pared by 7 bases and J by 3 bases, with 13 bases between. The CDR3 runs 12 residues. Per germline, CDR1 DFQATT and CDR2 SNEGSKA (reference sequence).

CDR3 nucleotide sequence: TGTGCCAGCAGCTTAGATAACGGGAGGGGGAATGAGCAGTTCTTC. This sequence encodes CASSLDNGRGNEQFF. The chain employs TRBV7-2 and TRBJ2-1; TRBD2 matches at 8 bases. Germline CDR1 SGHTA, CDR2 FQGNSA. The length of the CDR3 is 15 residues. J gave up 7 bases and V 1 base, and 6 bases lay outside the gene matches.

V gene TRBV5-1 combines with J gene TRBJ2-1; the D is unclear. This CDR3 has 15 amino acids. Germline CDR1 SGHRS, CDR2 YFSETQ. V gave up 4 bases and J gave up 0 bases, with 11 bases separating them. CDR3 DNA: TGCGCCAGCAGCGTACGACTCCGCTCCTACAATGAGCAGTTCTTC. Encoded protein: CASSVRLRSYNEQFF.

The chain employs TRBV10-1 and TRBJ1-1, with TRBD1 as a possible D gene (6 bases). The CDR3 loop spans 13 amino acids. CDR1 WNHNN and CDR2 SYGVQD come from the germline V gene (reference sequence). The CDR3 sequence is CASDRHQNTEAFF. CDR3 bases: TGCGCGTCGGACAGACACCAAAACACTGAAGCTTTCTTT.

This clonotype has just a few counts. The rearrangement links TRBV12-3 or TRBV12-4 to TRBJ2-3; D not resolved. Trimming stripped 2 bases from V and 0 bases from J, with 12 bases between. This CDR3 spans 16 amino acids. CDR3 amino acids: CASSLPRISSTDTQYF. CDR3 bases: TGTGCCAGCAGTTTACCGCGGATCTCTAGCACAGATACGCAGTATTTT.

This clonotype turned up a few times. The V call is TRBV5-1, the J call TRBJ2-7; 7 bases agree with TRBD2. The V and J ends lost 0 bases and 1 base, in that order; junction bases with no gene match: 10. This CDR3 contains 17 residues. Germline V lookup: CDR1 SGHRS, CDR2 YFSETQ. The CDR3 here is CASSLDSRASGSYEQYF. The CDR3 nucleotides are TGCGCCAGCAGCTTGGACAGTCGGGCTAGCGGATCCTACGAGCAGTACTTC.

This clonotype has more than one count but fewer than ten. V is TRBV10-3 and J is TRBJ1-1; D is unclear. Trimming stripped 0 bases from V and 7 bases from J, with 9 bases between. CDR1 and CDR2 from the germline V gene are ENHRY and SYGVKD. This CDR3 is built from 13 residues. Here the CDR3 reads CAISESRTLEAFF. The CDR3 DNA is TGTGCCATCAGTGAGTCGAGAACCCTTGAAGCTTTCTTT.

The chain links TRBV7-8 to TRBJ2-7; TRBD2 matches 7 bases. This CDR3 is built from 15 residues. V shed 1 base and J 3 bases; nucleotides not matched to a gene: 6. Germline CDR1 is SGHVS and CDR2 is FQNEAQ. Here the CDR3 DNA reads TGTGCCAGCAGCTTAGAGGCGGGAGAGCACTACGAGCAGTACTTC. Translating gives CASSLEAGEHYEQYF.

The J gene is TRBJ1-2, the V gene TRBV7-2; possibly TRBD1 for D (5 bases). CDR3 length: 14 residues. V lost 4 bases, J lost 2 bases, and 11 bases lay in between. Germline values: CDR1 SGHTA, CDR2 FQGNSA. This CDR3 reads CASSSRDANYGYTF. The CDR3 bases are TGTGCCAGCAGCTCCCGGGACGCAAACTATGGCTACACCTTC.

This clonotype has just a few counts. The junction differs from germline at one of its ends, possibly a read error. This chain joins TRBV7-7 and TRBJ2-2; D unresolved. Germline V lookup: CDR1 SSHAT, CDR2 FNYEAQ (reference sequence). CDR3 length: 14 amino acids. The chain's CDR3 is CASSLRGNTGELFF. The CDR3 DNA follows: TGTGCTAGCAGCTTGCGAGGGAACACCGGGGAGCTGTTTTTT.

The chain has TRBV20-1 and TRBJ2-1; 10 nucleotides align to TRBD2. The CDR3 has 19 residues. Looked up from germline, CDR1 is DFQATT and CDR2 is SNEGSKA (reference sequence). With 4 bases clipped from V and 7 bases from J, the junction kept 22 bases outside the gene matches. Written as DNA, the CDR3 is TGCAGTGCTACAATTTTTAGCGGGAGGCCCCAGGGGCGGCTGAATGAGCAGTTCTTC. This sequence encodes CSATIFSGRPQGRLNEQFF.

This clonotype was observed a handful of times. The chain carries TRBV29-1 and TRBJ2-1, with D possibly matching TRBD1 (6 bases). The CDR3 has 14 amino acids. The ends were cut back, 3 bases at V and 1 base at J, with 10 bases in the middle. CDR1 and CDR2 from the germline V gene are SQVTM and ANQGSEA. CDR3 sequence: CSVDEGVSYNEQFF. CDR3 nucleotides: TGCAGCGTTGATGAGGGGGTATCCTACAATGAGCAGTTCTTC.

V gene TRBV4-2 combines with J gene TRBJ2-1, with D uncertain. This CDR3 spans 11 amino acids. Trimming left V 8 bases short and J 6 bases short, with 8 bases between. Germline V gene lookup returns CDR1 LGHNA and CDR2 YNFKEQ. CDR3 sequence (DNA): TGTGCCAGCCGACAAGGCAATGAGCAGTTCTTC. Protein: CASRQGNEQFF.

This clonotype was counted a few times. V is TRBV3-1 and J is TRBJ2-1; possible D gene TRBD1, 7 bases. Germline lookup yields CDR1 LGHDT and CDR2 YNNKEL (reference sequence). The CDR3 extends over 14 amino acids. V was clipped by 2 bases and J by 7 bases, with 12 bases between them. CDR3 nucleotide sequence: TGTGCCAGCAGCCAACTGGCAGGGGGGAATGAGCAGTTCTTC. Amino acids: CASSQLAGGNEQFF.

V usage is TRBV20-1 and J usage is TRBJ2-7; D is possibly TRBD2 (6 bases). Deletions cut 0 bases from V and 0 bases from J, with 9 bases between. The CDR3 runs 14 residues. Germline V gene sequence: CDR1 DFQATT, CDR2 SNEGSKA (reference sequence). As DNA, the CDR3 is TGCAGTGCTAGAGAAGGCGGGGCCTCCTACGAGCAGTACTTC. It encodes CSAREGGASYEQYF.

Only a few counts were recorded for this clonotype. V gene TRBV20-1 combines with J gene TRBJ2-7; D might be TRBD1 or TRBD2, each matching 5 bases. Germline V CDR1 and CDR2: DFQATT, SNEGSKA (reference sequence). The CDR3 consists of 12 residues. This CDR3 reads CRVRDASYEQYF. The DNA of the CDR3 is TGCAGGGTCCGGGACGCCTCCTACGAGCAGTACTTC.

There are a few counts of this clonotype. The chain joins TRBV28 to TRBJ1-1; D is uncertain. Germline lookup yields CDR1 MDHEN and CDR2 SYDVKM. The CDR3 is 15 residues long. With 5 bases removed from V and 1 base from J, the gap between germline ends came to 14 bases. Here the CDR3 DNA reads TGTGCCAGCAGTCATGTCAGATTAAGGAACACTGAAGCTTTCTTT. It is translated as CASSHVRLRNTEAFF.

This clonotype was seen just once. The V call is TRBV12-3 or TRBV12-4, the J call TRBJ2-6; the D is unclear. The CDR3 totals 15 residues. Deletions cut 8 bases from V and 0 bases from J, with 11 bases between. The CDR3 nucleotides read TGTGCCAGCGATACGGGCGACTCTGGGGCCAACGTCCTGACTTTC. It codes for CASDTGDSGANVLTF.

The CDR3 here is CASSPTGGEGAYEQYF. The CDR3 nucleotides read TGTGCCAGCAGCCCCACGGGAGGTGAGGGGGCTTACGAGCAGTACTTC. V gene TRBV5-4 combines with J gene TRBJ2-7; the D call may be TRBD1 or TRBD2 (7 bases each). The CDR3 covers 16 residues. The V gene lost 4 bases and the J gene lost 4 bases, with 21 bases spanning the gap. The germline V gene encodes CDR1 SGHNT and CDR2 YYREEE (reference sequence).

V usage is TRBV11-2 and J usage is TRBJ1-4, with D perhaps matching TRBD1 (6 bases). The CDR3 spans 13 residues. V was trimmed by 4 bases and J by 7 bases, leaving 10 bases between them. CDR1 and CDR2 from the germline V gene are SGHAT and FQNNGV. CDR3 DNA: TGTGCCAGCAGCTCGGACAGATTTGAAAAACTGTTTTTT. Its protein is CASSSDRFEKLFF.

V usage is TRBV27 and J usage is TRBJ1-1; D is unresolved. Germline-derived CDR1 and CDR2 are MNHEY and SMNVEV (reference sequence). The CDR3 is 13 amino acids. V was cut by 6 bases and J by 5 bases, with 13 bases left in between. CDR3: CASRAGGKTEAFF. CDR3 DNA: TGTGCCAGCAGGGCAGGAGGAAAAACTGAAGCTTTCTTT.

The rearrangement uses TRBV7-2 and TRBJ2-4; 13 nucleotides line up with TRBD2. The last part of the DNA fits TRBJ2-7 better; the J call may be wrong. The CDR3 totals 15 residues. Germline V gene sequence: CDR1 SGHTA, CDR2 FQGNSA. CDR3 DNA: TGTGCCAGCAGCCAAACTAGCGGGAGGGGGTACGAGCAGTACTTC. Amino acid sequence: CASSQTSGRGYEQYF.